The source of this T cell receptor (beta chain) is a study of blood T cells in healthy people across ages. General study points: A greater number of naive CD4+ cells and higher diversity distinguished long-lived donors from aged donors. Significant beta diversity loss was already apparent by age approximately 37, declining roughly linearly.

This clonotype was counted only a few times. As yet, its antigen is unknown. A sample-barcoded 5' primer and a J-beta primer mix were used in a second PCR of about 7 to 12 cycles. Every sample produced at least 2.5 million CDR3-containing paired-end reads. From the 5' RACE reads, TCRdb called clonotypes with MiXCR, one entry per CDR3 protein. Of over 950,000 distinct CDR3 sequences in the sample, roughly 51% were seen once. The clonotype comes from a woman aged 55-75 years in good health. The sample was blood.

CDR3 nucleotides: TGTGCCAGCAGTTTAGGGACTAGCGGGGGCAGCGAGCAGTACTTC. This translates into CASSLGTSGGSEQYF. The rearrangement links TRBV27 to TRBJ2-4, with 14 nucleotides matching TRBD2. The DNA end is more similar to TRBJ2-7, so the J call may be wrong. The CDR3 runs 15 residues. The germline V gene has CDR1 MNHEY and CDR2 SMNVEV (reference sequence).